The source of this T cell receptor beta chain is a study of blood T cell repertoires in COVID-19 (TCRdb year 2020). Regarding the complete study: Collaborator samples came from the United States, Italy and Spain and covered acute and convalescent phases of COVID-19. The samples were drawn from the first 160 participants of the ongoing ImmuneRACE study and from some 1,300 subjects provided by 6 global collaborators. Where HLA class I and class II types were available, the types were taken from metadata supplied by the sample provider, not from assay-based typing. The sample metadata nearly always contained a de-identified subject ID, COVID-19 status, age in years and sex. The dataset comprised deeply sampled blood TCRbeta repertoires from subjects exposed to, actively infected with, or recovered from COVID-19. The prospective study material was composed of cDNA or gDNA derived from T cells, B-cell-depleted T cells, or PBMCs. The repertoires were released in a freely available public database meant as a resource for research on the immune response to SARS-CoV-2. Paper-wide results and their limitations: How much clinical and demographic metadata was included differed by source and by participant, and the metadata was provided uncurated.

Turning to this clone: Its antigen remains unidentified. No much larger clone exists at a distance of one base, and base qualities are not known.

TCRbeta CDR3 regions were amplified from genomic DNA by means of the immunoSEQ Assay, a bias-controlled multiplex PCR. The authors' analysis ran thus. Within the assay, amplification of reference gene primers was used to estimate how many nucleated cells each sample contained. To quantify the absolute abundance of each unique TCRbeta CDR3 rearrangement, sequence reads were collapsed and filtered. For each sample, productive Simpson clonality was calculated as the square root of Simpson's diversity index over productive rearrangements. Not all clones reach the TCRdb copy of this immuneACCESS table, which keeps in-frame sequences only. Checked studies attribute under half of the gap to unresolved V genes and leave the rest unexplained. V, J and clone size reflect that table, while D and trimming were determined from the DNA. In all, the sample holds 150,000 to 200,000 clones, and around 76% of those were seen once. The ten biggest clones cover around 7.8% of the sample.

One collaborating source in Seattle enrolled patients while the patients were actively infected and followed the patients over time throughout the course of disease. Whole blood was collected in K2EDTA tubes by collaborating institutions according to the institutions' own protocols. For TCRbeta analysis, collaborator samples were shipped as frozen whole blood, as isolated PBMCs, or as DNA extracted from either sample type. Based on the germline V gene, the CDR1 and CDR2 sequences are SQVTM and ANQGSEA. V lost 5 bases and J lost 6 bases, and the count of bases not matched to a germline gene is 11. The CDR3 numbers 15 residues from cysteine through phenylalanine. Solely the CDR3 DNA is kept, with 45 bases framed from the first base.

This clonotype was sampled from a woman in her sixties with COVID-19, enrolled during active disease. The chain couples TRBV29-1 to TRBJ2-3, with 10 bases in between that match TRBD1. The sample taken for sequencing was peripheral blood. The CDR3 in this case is CSVPPPPGQGDTQYF. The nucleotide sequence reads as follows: TGCAGCGTTCCGCCACCCCCGGGACAGGGGGATACGCAGTATTTT.